The 20 T cell receptor beta chains given below trace back to one sample, sequenced in a study of OX40 agonist ivuxolimab in advanced cancers. TCRdb keeps only in-frame clones here, not all; method: immunoSEQ multiplex PCR. This table holds about 50,000 clones, about four fifths found once. The sequenced sample was CD4+ or CD8+ T cells sorted from blood, obtained in a trial of the OX40 agonist ivuxolimab. The origin of the receptors is an adult with an advanced solid tumor such as melanoma, head and neck, liver or kidney cancer.

The chain couples TRBV18 to TRBJ2-2; D not resolved. Trimming pared 1 base from V and 3 bases from J, leaving 12 bases between. Per the germline V gene, CDR1 is KGHSH and CDR2 is LQKENI. The CDR3 is 16 residues long. CDR3 nucleotide sequence: TGTGCCAGCTCACCACAAGTCCCCTCGGACACCGGGGAGCTGTTTTTT. It specifies CASSPQVPSDTGELFF.

This chain uses TRBV19 with TRBJ2-1; D uncertain. Trimming took 6 bases from V and 6 from J, leaving 15 bases between them. Germline CDR1 reads LNHDA; CDR2 reads SQIVND (reference sequence). The length of the CDR3 is 14 residues. The CDR3 DNA reads as TGTGCCAGTAGGCGGAACCCCCAGGCCAATGAGCAGTTCTTC. This sequence encodes CASRRNPQANEQFF.

The chain employs TRBV18 and TRBJ2-7; D is possibly TRBD2 (5 bases). The germline CDR1 and CDR2 sequences are KGHSH and LQKENI. V dropped 3 bases and J dropped 1 base, with 10 bases sitting between them. The CDR3 is made up of 14 amino acids. The CDR3 DNA is TGTGCCAGCTCACCTTCGGGGTCGTCCTACGAGCAGTACTTC. Protein sequence: CASSPSGSSYEQYF.

The V gene is TRBV30, the J gene TRBJ2-2; D unresolved. Germline V CDR1 and CDR2: GTSNPN, SVGIG (reference sequence). The V end was cut by 0 bases, the J end by 7 bases, with 6 bases between. This CDR3 comprises 12 residues. The CDR3 region is CAWSVRIGELFF. CDR3 nucleotide sequence: TGTGCCTGGAGTGTACGGATCGGGGAGCTGTTTTTT.

The chain joins TRBV5-6 to TRBJ2-5, with a tentative D call TRBD2 (6 bases). V was trimmed by 3 bases and J by 0 bases, leaving 9 bases between them. Germline CDR1 and CDR2: SGHDT and YYEEEE. The CDR3 runs 14 residues. CDR3 loop: CASSWGTYQETQYF. The CDR3 DNA sequence: TGTGCCAGCAGCTGGGGGACTTACCAAGAGACCCAGTACTTC.

The chain links TRBV7-9 to TRBJ1-2, with D possibly matching TRBD1 (5 bases). This CDR3 is built from 13 residues. V was cut by 0 bases and J by 14 bases, with 16 bases left in between. Germline CDR1 SEHNR, CDR2 FQNEAQ (reference sequence). The CDR3 protein is CASSLAVREKETF. The CDR3 DNA reads as TGTGCCAGCAGCTTAGCCGTCAGGGAAAAGGAAACCTTC.

The chain employs TRBV5-4 and TRBJ2-2, with D perhaps TRBD2 (6 bases). Germline V gene lookup returns CDR1 SGHNT and CDR2 YYREEE (reference sequence). The V and J ends lost 4 bases and 3 bases respectively, with 25 bases between them. This CDR3 has 19 residues. CDR3 protein: CASSQDRPATSGYTGELFF. The CDR3 region has the DNA TGTGCCAGCAGCCAAGATCGCCCGGCCACGAGCGGGTACACCGGGGAGCTGTTTTTT.

CDR3 in amino acids: CAISDSRSSGANVLTF. CDR3 nucleotides: TGTGCCATCAGTGATTCTAGGTCCTCTGGGGCCAACGTCCTGACTTTC. The rearrangement uses TRBV10-3 and TRBJ2-6, with D uncertain. V lost 3 bases and J lost 0, with 9 bases in between. The CDR3 length is 16 residues. The germline CDR1 and CDR2 sequences are ENHRY and SYGVKD.

The genes are TRBV19 and TRBJ2-7, with D tentatively TRBD1 (6 bases). V lost 5 bases and J lost 2, with 16 bases in between. Germline CDR1 LNHDA, CDR2 SQIVND (reference sequence). The CDR3 spans 15 residues. The CDR3 DNA reads TGTGCCAGTAGTGTCTTTGGGGGCACCGCCTACGAGCAGTACTTC. Translation: CASSVFGGTAYEQYF.

This CDR3 reads CASGRGAFF. CDR3 nucleotides: TGTGCCAGTGGTCGGGGAGCTTTCTTT. The chain has TRBV19 and TRBJ1-1; D unclear. CDR3 size: 9 residues. Germline V CDR1 and CDR2: LNHDA, SQIVND (reference sequence). The V and J ends lost 8 bases and 10 bases respectively, with 8 bases between them.

The table lists this clone with a count of one. The gene calls are TRBV7-2 and TRBJ2-5; D uncertain. The CDR3 spans 11 residues. Trimming cost V 5 bases and J 2 bases, with 3 bases left between them. Germline V gives CDR1 SGHTA, CDR2 FQGNSA. Written as DNA, the CDR3 is TGTGCCAGCAGCGGACAAGAGACCCAGTACTTC. This sequence encodes CASSGQETQYF.

There are a few counts of this clone. This chain joins TRBV11-2 and TRBJ1-4, with TRBD1 matching over 9 bases. This CDR3 spans 15 amino acids. The germline gives CDR1 SGHAT, CDR2 FQNNGV. V was clipped by 6 bases and J by 7 bases; unmatched bases: 9. The CDR3 spells CASRNGQGLSEKLFF. In DNA, the CDR3 is TGTGCCAGCAGGAACGGACAGGGGTTGAGTGAAAAACTGTTTTTT. Drawing the rest from reference TRBV11-2 and TRBJ1-4, the complete variable domain is EAGVAQSPRYKIIEKRQSVAFWCNPISGHATLYWYQQILGQGPKLLIQFQNNGVVDDSQLPKDRFSAERLKGVDSTLKIQPAKLEDSAVYLCASRNGQGLSEKLFFGSGTQLSVL.

J is TRBJ1-4 and V is TRBV6-1, with a weak D call TRBD1 (5 bases). V lost 4 bases and J 4 bases, leaving 16 bases between the germline ends. Per the germline V gene, CDR1 is MNHNS and CDR2 is SASEGT. The CDR3 consists of 16 residues. As DNA, the CDR3 is TGTGCCAGCAGTGTCCAGGGATACCTGATTAATGAAAAACTGTTTTTT. Protein product: CASSVQGYLINEKLFF.

The rearrangement joins TRBV30 to TRBJ1-1; D is uncertain. V lost 0 bases to trimming and J lost 10 bases, with 9 bases between them. CDR3 length: 11 amino acids. Germline V CDR1 and CDR2: GTSNPN, SVGIG (reference sequence). This CDR3 reads CAWSVESRAFF. For the CDR3, the DNA is TGTGCCTGGAGTGTAGAGAGTAGAGCTTTCTTT.

J is TRBJ2-2 and V is TRBV7-9; 14 bases fit TRBD2. V gave up 6 bases and J gave up 7 bases; unmatched junction bases: 10. This CDR3 region has 17 residues. Per germline, CDR1 SEHNR and CDR2 FQNEAQ (reference sequence). CDR3: CASSSRGLAGVGGELFF. The CDR3 coding sequence is TGTGCCAGCAGTTCTAGGGGACTAGCGGGAGTCGGCGGGGAGCTGTTTTTT.

In nucleotides, the CDR3 is TGCGCCAGCAGCCAAATAATTGGGAGGACAGCCCAGGGCTCCTACGAGCAGTACTTC. This sequence encodes CASSQIIGRTAQGSYEQYF. The gene calls are TRBV4-1 and TRBJ2-7, with D tentatively TRBD1 or TRBD2 (6 bases each). Trimming cost V 2 bases and J 0 bases, with 23 bases left between them. This CDR3 has 19 amino acids. Germline V gene lookup returns CDR1 MGHRA and CDR2 YSYEKL.

This clone was observed once. A read error may account for a junction end that differs from germline. The chain uses TRBV10-3 and TRBJ2-7; 10 positions agree with TRBD1. In germline, CDR1 is ENHRY, CDR2 SYGVKD. CDR3 size: 14 residues. CDR3 amino acids: CASSGPGQGYEQYF. CDR3 nucleotide sequence: TGTGCCAGCAGTGGCCCGGGACAGGGGTACGAGCAGTACTTC.

The V and J genes are TRBV6-4 and TRBJ2-3, with D perhaps assigned TRBD1 or TRBD2 (5 bases each). Trimming took off 0 bases at V and 3 bases at J, with 10 bases between the two ends. The CDR3 extends over 15 amino acids. In germline, CDR1 is MRHNA, CDR2 SNTAGT. CDR3 nucleotides: TGTGCCAGCAGTGACTCAGGGACCTATACAGATACGCAGTATTTT. Protein product: CASSDSGTYTDTQYF.

This clone has just a few counts. The chain recombines TRBV2 with TRBJ1-6, with TRBD1 as a possible D gene (5 bases). Deletions cut 6 bases from V and 7 bases from J, with 16 bases between. Germline loops: CDR1 SNHLY, CDR2 FYNNEI. This CDR3 comprises 15 residues. As DNA, the CDR3 is TGTGCCAGCAGGGGGACTTTAGTTTGGAATTCACCCCTCCACTTT. Amino acid sequence: CASRGTLVWNSPLHF. Looking up the rest from reference TRBV2 and TRBJ1-6 gives the full variable domain: EPEVTQTPSHQVTQMGQEVILRCVPISNHLYFYWYRQILGQKVEFLVSFYNNEISEKSEIFDDQFSVERPDGSNFTLKIRSTKLEDSAMYFCASRGTLVWNSPLHFGNGTRLTVT.

V and J are TRBV5-4 and TRBJ1-1; D not resolved. The CDR3 sequence is 13 residues long. Trimming pared 1 base from V and 4 bases from J, leaving 8 bases between. Germline V gene sequence: CDR1 SGHNT, CDR2 YYREEE (reference sequence). CDR3 protein: CASSLLTGTEAFF. DNA for the CDR3: TGTGCCAGCAGCTTGCTGACTGGCACTGAAGCTTTCTTT.